The next 3 T cell receptor beta chains were all read from a single sample in a study of low-dose radiotherapy and immunotherapy resistance in tumors. Sample time point: before trial treatment. First-strand cDNA relied on TRAV- and TRBV-specific primers spanning alpha and beta chains. The TCRs were subjected to amplification over approximately 20 PCR cycles employing a constant-region primer in conjunction with a V-primer adapter. Using its own MiXCR run on the reads, TCRdb lists one record per CDR3 protein. The sample consists of 35,000 to 50,000 distinct CDR3 sequences, 31% of them appearing once. The input for sequencing was PBMCs, taken before treatment. These receptors came from a male donor with gallbladder cancer.

This clonotype was seen many times. This chain connects TRBV2 to TRBJ2-7; possibly TRBD2 for D (5 bases). Germline V lookup: CDR1 SNHLY, CDR2 FYNNEI. The CDR3 length is 12 residues. The V and J ends lost 1 base and 7 bases respectively, with 8 bases between them. CDR3 in amino acids: CASSEGTGEQYF. The CDR3 DNA is TGTGCCAGCAGTGAAGGTACGGGGGAGCAGTACTTC. The whole variable domain, remainder taken from reference TRBV2 and TRBJ2-7, is EPEVTQTPSHQVTQMGQEVILRCVPISNHLYFYWYRQILGQKVEFLVSFYNNEISEKSEIFDDQFSVERPDGSNFTLKIRSTKLEDSAMYFCASSEGTGEQYFGPGTRLTVT.

This clonotype was counted many times. This rearrangement joins TRBV11-2 to TRBJ2-5, with D perhaps TRBD1 or TRBD2 (6 bases each). CDR3 length: 15 residues. V was trimmed by 5 bases and J by 1 base, leaving 14 bases between them. Germline CDR1 is SGHAT and CDR2 is FQNNGV. CDR3 residues: CASSQVGGIQETQYF. The DNA of the CDR3 is TGTGCCAGCAGCCAAGTAGGGGGGATCCAAGAGACCCAGTACTTC.

Regarding this clonotype: A far more abundant clone sits one base away, making this likely a read error. The chain combines TRBV13 with TRBJ2-1, with D perhaps being TRBD1 or TRBD2 (6 bases each). Germline CDR1 reads PRHDT; CDR2 reads FYEKMQ (reference sequence). V was trimmed by 10 bases and J by 8 bases, leaving 30 bases between them. The CDR3 has 17 residues. CDR3 in DNA: TGTGCCACCAACAGAGATTGGGGGGCGGGACCCATCGATGAGCAGTTCTTC. Amino acids: CATNRDWGAGPIDEQFF.